This T cell receptor (beta chain) comes out of a study of T cell repertoires in cytomegalovirus infection. Across the study: Newly reported HLA-C-restricted and thoroughly characterized HLA-B-restricted CMV epitopes were employed. Public signatures in TCR beta pointed to CMV infection and matching HLA type. Overall study findings and caveats: Clonotype analysis showed dominance of the ex vivo response by HLA-C-restricted CMV-specific TCR beta clonotypes.

As concerns this clonotype: Its antigen is still unknown.

From the reads, TCRdb called clonotypes with MiXCR, one entry per CDR3 protein. The table lists about 920,000 distinct CDR3 sequences, roughly 31% of them singletons, with roughly an eighth in the top ten. Germline values: CDR1 LNHNV, CDR2 YYDKDF (reference sequence). The J segment lost 2 bases and the V segment lost 4 bases, leaving 12 bases of the junction unmatched. CDR3 length equals 17 residues. Here the sequenced sample was cultured CD8+ T cells from PBMCs, taken from culture after CMV antigen stimulation. V gene TRBV15 combines with J gene TRBJ2-3, with 7 bases lining up with TRBD2. This TCR came from a human donor in good health (CMV status not recorded). Some clones in this sample may be carry-over from other donors' samples. The CDR3 is CATSNIPRRGFTDTQYF. The CDR3 nucleotides are TGTGCCACCAGCAACATCCCCCGGCGGGGGTTCACAGATACGCAGTATTTT.